These 12 T cell receptor beta chains were all obtained from the same sample, sequenced in a study of blood T cell repertoires in COVID-19. Here immunoSEQ multiplex PCR was the method, and the copy in TCRdb shows in-frame clones only, minus some. This sample has roughly 520,000 clones; roughly 90% occur once, and the top ten carry 1.5% to 2%. The material sequenced was PBMCs or T cells enriched from blood (not recorded which). The origin of the receptors is a woman aged 40 to 50 who had recovered from COVID-19.

The chain is built from TRBV4-1 and TRBJ2-7; no definite D call. The CDR3 is made up of 15 amino acids. In germline, CDR1 is MGHRA, CDR2 YSYEKL. Trimming took off 1 base at V and 0 bases at J, with 10 bases between the two ends. CDR3 DNA: TGCGCCAGCAGCCAAGGGCAGGCCAACTCCTACGAGCAGTACTTC. The encoded protein is CASSQGQANSYEQYF.

The count of this clone is one. The CDR3 nucleotides read TGTGCCAGCAGCCATGGACAGGCGATCTCCAATCAGCCCCAGCATTTT. Residues: CASSHGQAISNQPQHF. This chain uses TRBV3-1 (or the pseudogene TRBV3-2) with TRBJ1-5, with 7 bases matching TRBD1. The CDR3 length is 16 residues. The V gene end was trimmed by 3 bases and the J gene end by 3 bases; junction bases not matched to a gene: 8. CDR1 and CDR2 (germline): LGHDT, YNNKEL (reference sequence).

This chain joins TRBV2 and TRBJ1-4; D is unresolved. This CDR3 is 14 amino acids long. CDR1 SNHLY and CDR2 FYNNEI come from the germline V gene. The V end lost 7 bases, the J end lost 4 bases, and 13 bases lay between the germline ends. The CDR3 bases are TGTGCCAGCACCGGCGCAGGCCTTAATGAAAAACTGTTTTTT. Residues: CASTGAGLNEKLFF.

This clone came up once. This chain links TRBV29-1 with TRBJ1-4, with D tentatively TRBD1 (5 bases). Trimming pared 7 bases from V and 8 bases from J, leaving 17 bases between. The germline CDR1 and CDR2 sequences are SQVTM and ANQGSEA. This CDR3 is 13 amino acids long. The DNA for the CDR3 is TGCAGCGCACAGACAGAATTCGTCGAAAAACTGTTTTTT. Protein: CSAQTEFVEKLFF.

V and J are TRBV24-1 and TRBJ1-1; D possibly corresponds to TRBD1 (5 bases). V dropped 0 bases and J dropped 7 bases, with 8 bases sitting between them. CDR1 is KGHDR and CDR2 is SFDVKD in the germline V gene. There are 13 residues in the CDR3. The CDR3 spells CATSDLRGDEAFF. The CDR3 DNA reads as TGTGCCACCAGTGATTTGCGGGGGGATGAAGCTTTCTTT.

J is TRBJ2-5 and V is TRBV28; D uncertain. With 2 bases removed from V and 2 bases from J, the gap between germline ends came to 9 bases. Germline lookup yields CDR1 MDHEN and CDR2 SYDVKM. This CDR3 region has 14 residues. The CDR3 region has the DNA TGTGCCAGCAGTTTAGTTAGAGTACAAGAGACCCAGTACTTC. Protein sequence: CASSLVRVQETQYF.

J is TRBJ1-2 and V is TRBV10-3; TRBD1 is a possible D gene (5 bases). V dropped 0 bases and J dropped 8 bases, with 13 bases sitting between them. The germline gives CDR1 ENHRY, CDR2 SYGVKD. The CDR3 consists of 14 residues. CDR3 sequence reads: CAISESARGGGYTF. In DNA form, the CDR3 reads TGTGCCATCAGTGAGTCGGCAAGGGGTGGCGGCTACACCTTC.

The genes are TRBV15 and TRBJ2-7; 9 bases are a match to TRBD1. Trimming removed 0 bases from V and 3 bases from J; junction bases left unmatched: 9. From germline, CDR1 is LNHNV and CDR2 YYDKDF (reference sequence). CDR3 length equals 17 residues. The CDR3 sequence is CATSRERGQGSVYEQYF. CDR3 DNA: TGTGCCACCAGCAGAGAAAGGGGACAGGGCTCGGTCTACGAGCAGTACTTC.

The genes are TRBV6-1 and TRBJ2-1, with 8 bases fitting TRBD2. V was clipped by 0 bases and J by 15 bases; unmatched bases: 7. CDR1 is MNHNS, CDR2 SASEGT, per germline. This CDR3 has 13 residues. DNA for the CDR3: TGTGCCAGCAGTGAAGCCGGAAGCGGGGGATGGTTCTTC. Its protein is CASSEAGSGGWFF.

The J gene is TRBJ2-5, the V gene TRBV15; 7 bases match TRBD2. Germline trimming cut 2 bases from V and 1 base from J; bases unmatched to any gene: 4. Germline assignment: CDR1 LNHNV and CDR2 YYDKDF (reference sequence). The CDR3 runs 15 residues. CDR3 loop: CATSRPAGSQETQYF. In nucleotides, the CDR3 is TGTGCCACCAGCAGACCAGCGGGATCCCAAGAGACCCAGTACTTC.

The chain couples TRBV7-9 to TRBJ1-3, with 7 bases that match TRBD1. CDR3 length: 16 amino acids. CDR1 and CDR2 from the germline V gene are SEHNR and FQNEAQ (reference sequence). Germline trimming cut 1 base from V and 0 bases from J; bases unmatched to any gene: 3. CDR3 nucleotide sequence: TGTGCCAGCAGCTTAGAAGGGACAGTCTCTGGAAACACCATATATTTT. Translation: CASSLEGTVSGNTIYF.

The chain has TRBV11-3 and TRBJ1-5; 7 bases are a match to TRBD1. Germline CDR1 is SGHNT and CDR2 is YENEEA. CDR3 length: 15 amino acids. The V gene end was trimmed by 4 bases and the J gene end by 3 bases; junction bases not matched to a gene: 6. The CDR3 bases are TGTGCCAGCAGCTGGAACAAGGGGGCCAATCAGCCCCAGCATTTT. Translation gives CASSWNKGANQPQHF.